The 15 T cell receptor beta chains reported below all come from one sample, sequenced in a study of neoadjuvant anti-PD-1 for oral cavity cancer. Clones were read by immunoSEQ multiplex PCR, and TCRdb kept only the in-frame ones, dropping some. The repertoire holds approximately 83,000 clones, with approximately 80% as singletons. The material was PBMCs, obtained before nivolumab (anti-PD-1) treatment. The source of these receptors is a person between 40 and 80 years old with oral cavity squamous cell carcinoma.

The chain employs TRBV6-6 and TRBJ2-3; D call uncertain. Germline V lookup: CDR1 MNHNY, CDR2 SVGAGI (reference sequence). The CDR3 has 14 residues. V was shortened by 2 bases and J by 4 bases, with 10 bases between the two germline ends. The CDR3 here is CASSYPGPSDTQYF. CDR3 nucleotides: TGTGCCAGCAGTTACCCAGGACCCTCAGATACGCAGTATTTT.

The chain recombines TRBV19 with TRBJ1-5; D unresolved. V was pared by 5 bases and J by 4 bases, with 12 bases between. The germline CDR1 and CDR2 sequences are LNHDA and SQIVND (reference sequence). The CDR3 consists of 14 residues. DNA of the CDR3: TGTGCCAGTAGTTTTCCGGGCAGGAATCAGCCCCAGCATTTT. It is translated as CASSFPGRNQPQHF.

This clone has just a few counts. The chain carries TRBV7-8 and TRBJ1-1; D is ambiguous. The V end lost 2 bases, the J end lost 7 bases, and 8 bases lay between the germline ends. The length of the CDR3 is 12 residues. The V gene's germline CDR1 is SGHVS and CDR2 FQNEAQ. The CDR3 here is CASSLRGSEAFF. CDR3 coding DNA: TGTGCCAGCAGCTTACGAGGCAGTGAAGCTTTCTTT.

V is TRBV2 and J is TRBJ1-5, with D hard to call. Germline V gene data show CDR1 as SNHLY and CDR2 as FYNNEI. CDR3 size: 13 residues. V was cut by 5 bases and J by 2 bases, with 7 bases left in between. CDR3 nucleotides: TGTGCCAGCAGTACTAATCGCAATCAGCCCCAGCATTTT. Residues: CASSTNRNQPQHF.

The rearrangement uses TRBV27 and TRBJ2-7; TRBD2 matches at 14 bases. V shed 5 bases, J shed 6 bases, and the junction held 6 bases outside the gene matches. This CDR3 region has 15 residues. Germline V gene data show CDR1 as MNHEY and CDR2 as SMNVEV (reference sequence). The CDR3 sequence is CASSTGLAGVREQYF. The CDR3 bases are TGTGCCAGCAGTACGGGACTAGCGGGAGTGCGCGAGCAGTACTTC.

V and J are TRBV15 and TRBJ2-7; TRBD2 is a possible D gene (5 bases). The CDR3 runs to 15 residues. Germline V CDR1 and CDR2: LNHNV, YYDKDF (reference sequence). Trimming cost V 0 bases and J 0 bases, with 9 bases left between them. Written as DNA, the CDR3 is TGTGCCACCAGCAGAGATCGACTAAACTCCTACGAGCAGTACTTC. Protein product: CATSRDRLNSYEQYF. Drawing the rest from reference TRBV15 and TRBJ2-7, the complete variable domain is DAMVIQNPRYQVTQFGKPVTLSCSQTLNHNVMYWYQQKSSQAPKLLFHYYDKDFNNEADTPDNFQSRRPNTSFCFLDIRSPGLGDTAMYLCATSRDRLNSYEQYFGPGTRLTVT.

This clone was observed a few times. The J gene is TRBJ1-3, the V gene TRBV29-1; a possible D gene is TRBD1 (5 bases). Trimming left V 4 bases short and J 0 bases short, with 7 bases between. The CDR3 is 13 amino acids. Germline lookup yields CDR1 SQVTM and CDR2 ANQGSEA. In DNA, the CDR3 is TGCAGCGTTGCACAGGACTCTGGAAACACCATATATTTT. Translated, it gives CSVAQDSGNTIYF.

V is TRBV5-6 and J is TRBJ2-3; no firm D call. The CDR3 sequence is 16 residues long. CDR1 SGHDT and CDR2 YYEEEE come from the germline V gene. With 0 bases removed from V and 1 base from J, the gap between germline ends came to 12 bases. The CDR3 nucleotides read TGTGCCAGCAGCTTGGAAGGCGTCCTAGGCACAGATACGCAGTATTTT. Translating it yields CASSLEGVLGTDTQYF.

This clone has only a few counts. A read error may account for a junction end that differs from germline. This rearrangement joins TRBV5-6 to TRBJ2-4; D may be TRBD1 (5 bases). CDR3 size: 13 residues. Germline lookup yields CDR1 SGHDT and CDR2 YYEEEE. The CDR3 DNA reads TGTGCCAGCAGCTTGGGCAGGGCCCTCGCTCTGGACTTC. This gives the protein CASSLGRALALDF.

V is TRBV6-6 and J is TRBJ2-1; 10 positions agree with TRBD2. J lost 9 bases, V lost 2 bases, and 7 bases had no gene match. Germline assignment: CDR1 MNHNY and CDR2 SVGAGI (reference sequence). This CDR3 spans 15 amino acids. The DNA of the CDR3 is TGTGCCAGCAGTTACGACGCTAGCGGGAGAGGTGAGCAGTTCTTC. Translation: CASSYDASGRGEQFF.

The rearrangement joins TRBV27 to TRBJ2-5; 8 bases are a match to TRBD1. The ends lost 5 bases at V and 5 bases at J; junction bases unmatched: 16. The CDR3 has 17 residues. Per the germline V gene, CDR1 is MNHEY and CDR2 is SMNVEV (reference sequence). The CDR3 region has the DNA TGTGCCAGCAGTCCCGGACAGGGAGGAAGTTCTGGGGAGACCCAGTACTTC. The encoded protein is CASSPGQGGSSGETQYF.

CDR3 sequence (DNA): TGTGCCAGCAGTCAAGGGACAGTGGCAAACACCATATATTTT. Translated, it gives CASSQGTVANTIYF. The chain carries TRBV6-6 and TRBJ1-3, with TRBD1 identical over 7 bases. Losses at the gene ends were 5 bases for V and 6 bases for J; bases not matched to a gene: 7. Germline CDR1 and CDR2: MNHNY and SVGAGI (reference sequence). This CDR3 spans 14 amino acids.

This chain connects TRBV5-1 to TRBJ2-1; D unresolved. CDR1 SGHRS and CDR2 YFSETQ come from the germline V gene. CDR3 length equals 14 residues. Trimming removed 4 bases from V and 0 bases from J, with 8 bases in between. The CDR3 loop reads CASSDPSSYNEQFF. CDR3 DNA: TGCGCCAGCAGCGATCCCAGCTCCTACAATGAGCAGTTCTTC.

V is TRBV7-2 and J is TRBJ2-7; perhaps TRBD2 as D (6 bases). Trimming took off 1 base at V and 2 bases at J, with 9 bases between the two ends. The CDR3 contains 14 residues. Germline V gene data show CDR1 as SGHTA and CDR2 as FQGNSA. CDR3 bases: TGTGCCAGCAGCTTAGGGCGGGGAGCCTACGAGCAGTACTTC. It is translated as CASSLGRGAYEQYF.

The chain combines TRBV29-1 with TRBJ2-5; D remains unclear. The ends were cut back, 2 bases at V and 14 bases at J, with 12 bases in the middle. The CDR3 is 10 amino acids. Germline assignment: CDR1 SQVTM and CDR2 ANQGSEA. The CDR3 here is CSVESGRHYF. CDR3 bases: TGCAGCGTTGAAAGTGGCAGACATTACTTC.